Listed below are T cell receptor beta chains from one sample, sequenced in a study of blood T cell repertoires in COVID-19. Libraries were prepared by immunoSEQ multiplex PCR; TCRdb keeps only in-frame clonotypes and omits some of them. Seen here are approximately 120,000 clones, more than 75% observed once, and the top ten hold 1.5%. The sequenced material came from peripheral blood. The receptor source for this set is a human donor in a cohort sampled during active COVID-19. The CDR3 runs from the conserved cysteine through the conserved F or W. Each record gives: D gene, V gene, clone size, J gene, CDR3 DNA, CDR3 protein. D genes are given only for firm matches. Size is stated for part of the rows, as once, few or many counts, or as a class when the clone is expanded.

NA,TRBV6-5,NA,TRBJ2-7,TGTGCCAGCAGGAATCAGGGTGGATACTACGAGCAGTACTTC,CASRNQGGYYEQYF
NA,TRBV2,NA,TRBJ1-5,TGTGCCAGCAGTGTTGGGCCCGATGAGTTCGGTCAGCCCCAGCATTTT,CASSVGPDEFGQPQHF
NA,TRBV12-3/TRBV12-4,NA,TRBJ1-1,TGTGCCAGCAGTGATCTCAGGCTGGCTGAAGCTTTCTTT,CASSDLRLAEAFF
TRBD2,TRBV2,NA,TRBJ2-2,TGTGCCAGCACCTACAGCCCCAGCGGGGGGAACACCGGGGAGCTGTTTTTT,CASTYSPSGGNTGELFF
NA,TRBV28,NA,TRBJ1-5,TGTGCCAGCAGTCCCGGACAGTATAGCAATCAGCCCCAGCATTTT,CASSPGQYSNQPQHF
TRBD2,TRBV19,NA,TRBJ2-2,TGTGCCAGTACCCCTCGGGTCCTAGCGGGAGGGACCGGGGAGCTGTTTTTT,CASTPRVLAGGTGELFF
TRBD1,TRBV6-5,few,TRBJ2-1,TGTGCCAGCAGTTACGGGCAGGGGGTGATCAATGAGCAGTTCTTC,CASSYGQGVINEQFF
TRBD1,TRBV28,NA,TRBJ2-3,TGTGCCAGCAGTTCCGGGACAGGGGTGGATACGCAGTATTTT,CASSSGTGVDTQYF
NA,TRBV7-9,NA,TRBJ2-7,TGTGCCAGCAGCTTAGCGGGCAGCGAGCAGTACTTC,CASSLAGSEQYF
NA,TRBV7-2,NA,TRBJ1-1,TGTGCCAGCAGCCCCAGGGTTCGGATGAACACTGAAGCTTTCTTT,CASSPRVRMNTEAFF
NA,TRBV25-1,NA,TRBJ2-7,TGTGCCAGCAAGACAGTGAGGGAGCAGTACTTC,CASKTVREQYF
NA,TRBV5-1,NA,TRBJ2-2,TGCGCCAGCAGCGACGGGACTTCTCCCACCGGGGAGCTGTTTTTT,CASSDGTSPTGELFF
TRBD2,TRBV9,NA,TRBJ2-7,TGTGCCAGCAGCGTAGCTGCTAGCGGGGTGAGCTCCTACGAGCAGTACTTC,CASSVAASGVSSYEQYF
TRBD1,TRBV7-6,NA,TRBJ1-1,TGTGCCAGCCTGCGGGACAGGGCGGGCACTGAAGCTTTCTTT,CASLRDRAGTEAFF
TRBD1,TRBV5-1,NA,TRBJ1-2,TGCGCCAGCAGCGCGGACGGACAGGGGGCGCAAGTACCTACCTTC,CASSADGQGAQVPTF
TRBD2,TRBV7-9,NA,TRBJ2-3,TGTGCCAGCAGCCAAGAGCGGGGGGTTCACACAGATACGCAGTATTTT,CASSQERGVHTDTQYF
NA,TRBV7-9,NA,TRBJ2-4,TGTGCCAGCAGCTTAGCGACTGGGAGGCAAAACATTCAGTACTTC,CASSLATGRQNIQYF
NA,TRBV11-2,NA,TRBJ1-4,TGTGCCAGCAGCTTAGAATATGGCCCGTGGTTAAAACTGTTTTTT,CASSLEYGPWLKLFF